These 12 T cell receptor beta chains were all obtained from the same sample, sequenced in a study of T cells in Graves' hyperthyroidism and ophthalmopathy. Amplified regions were TCR beta CDR3 sequences from RNA transcripts. First-round RT-PCR of the TCR CDR3 relied on the HTBI primer set. TCRdb recomputed calls from the multiplex PCR reads with MiXCR, one row per CDR3 protein. The table lists about 570,000 distinct CDR3 sequences, 14% of them singletons, with approximately 15% in the top ten. The material sequenced was blood. Receptor source: a woman between 35 and 50 years old with Graves' hyperthyroidism.

This clonotype was found a few times. The rearrangement links TRBV20-1 to TRBJ2-7, with 10 positions matching TRBD2. The junction had 9 bases not matched to a gene; V was cut back by 6 bases and J by 7 bases. The CDR3 consists of 13 residues. Germline values: CDR1 DFQATT, CDR2 SNEGSKA (reference sequence). The CDR3 here is CSAVAGGDWEQYF. The CDR3 region has the DNA TGCAGTGCAGTAGCGGGAGGTGATTGGGAGCAGTACTTC.

This clonotype showed up many times. V gene TRBV28 combines with J gene TRBJ2-2; D could derive from TRBD1 or TRBD2 (5 bases each). Per the germline V gene, CDR1 is MDHEN and CDR2 is SYDVKM. CDR3 length: 15 residues. V was clipped by 5 bases and J by 6 bases, with 16 bases between them. DNA for the CDR3: TGTGCCAGCAGTAGTCCCGAGGGGATACCCGGGGAGCTGTTTTTT. Its protein is CASSSPEGIPGELFF. The full variable domain, with the rest looked up from reference TRBV28 and TRBJ2-2, is DVKVTQSSRYLVKRTGEKVFLECVQDMDHENMFWYRQDPGLGLRLIYFSYDVKMKEKGDIPEGYSVSREKKERFSLILESASTNQTSMYLCASSSPEGIPGELFFGEGSRLTVL.

The genes are TRBV10-3 and TRBJ2-7, with 7 positions matching TRBD1. The germline V gene has CDR1 ENHRY and CDR2 SYGVKD. This CDR3 contains 12 residues. V lost 10 bases, J lost 5 bases, and 8 bases stayed unmatched. CDR3 nucleotides: TGTGCCAGCACGACAGGGATCGACGAGCAGTACTTC. It yields the protein CASTTGIDEQYF.

This clonotype was observed at least ten times. This chain uses TRBV3-1 with TRBJ2-1, with 7 bases lining up with TRBD2. Germline V gene lookup returns CDR1 LGHDT and CDR2 YNNKEL (reference sequence). The V segment lost 0 bases and the J segment 4 bases; nucleotides outside the gene matches: 12. The CDR3 is made up of 18 amino acids. This CDR3 is CASSQDKRRELAYNEQFF. Here the CDR3 DNA reads TGTGCCAGCAGCCAAGATAAGCGGCGGGAGTTAGCGTACAATGAGCAGTTCTTC.

This sequence joins TRBV6-1 and TRBJ2-5, with TRBD2 matching 13 bases. Germline lookup yields CDR1 MNHNS and CDR2 SASEGT. This CDR3 has 16 residues. Trimming removed 3 bases from V and 6 bases from J; junction bases left unmatched: 7. This CDR3 reads CASSDYGTSGTKTQYF. CDR3 nucleotide sequence: TGTGCCAGCAGTGACTACGGGACTAGCGGGACAAAGACCCAGTACTTC.

This clonotype occurred a few times. The chain carries TRBV28 and TRBJ1-3; tentative D call: TRBD1 (6 bases). The length of the CDR3 is 16 residues. Per the germline V gene, CDR1 is MDHEN and CDR2 is SYDVKM. V lost 4 bases and J lost 0, with 13 bases in between. CDR3 coding DNA: TGTGCCAGCAGTTCCTCGGGGGCCCCCTCTGGAAACACCATATATTTT. Protein: CASSSSGAPSGNTIYF.

In this sample, this clonotype turned up a few times. V gene TRBV9 combines with J gene TRBJ2-2; 9 bases agree with TRBD1. The junction had 3 bases not matched to a gene; V was cut back by 0 bases and J by 3 bases. CDR1 SGDLS and CDR2 YYNGEE come from the germline V gene. This CDR3 has 16 amino acids. CDR3 sequence: CASSVGGTGHTGELFF. The CDR3 DNA sequence: TGTGCCAGCAGCGTAGGCGGGACAGGGCACACCGGGGAGCTGTTTTTT.

This clonotype was found many times. The rearrangement uses TRBV6-2 or TRBV6-3 and TRBJ2-7, with 7 nucleotides matching TRBD2. After removal of 0 bases from V and 1 base from J, the junction contained 6 bases not matched to a gene. Germline CDR1 MNHEY, CDR2 SVGEGT. CDR3 length: 16 residues. CDR3 sequence reads: CASSYSPWGGSYEQYF. In nucleotides, the CDR3 is TGTGCCAGCAGTTACTCCCCTTGGGGAGGGTCCTACGAGCAGTACTTC.

This clonotype was detected a few times. This rearrangement joins TRBV7-9 to TRBJ2-7; 9 bases line up with TRBD1. The J segment lost 7 bases and the V segment lost 3 bases, leaving 10 bases of the junction unmatched. This CDR3 contains 15 residues. Germline V gene sequence: CDR1 SEHNR, CDR2 FQNEAQ (reference sequence). CDR3 sequence: CASSFVGTGTLEQYF. CDR3 nucleotides: TGTGCCAGCAGCTTCGTTGGGACAGGGACCTTAGAGCAGTACTTC.

This clonotype was counted only a few times. V is TRBV20-1 and J is TRBJ2-4, with D tentatively TRBD1 or TRBD2 (5 bases each). Germline-derived CDR1 and CDR2 are DFQATT and SNEGSKA (reference sequence). The CDR3 length is 12 residues. Trimming cost V 0 bases and J 6 bases, with 6 bases left between them. For the CDR3, the DNA is TGCAGTGCTAGAGATGGGGGAAACATTCAGTACTTC. It specifies CSARDGGNIQYF.

This clonotype came up a few times. This chain joins TRBV10-3 and TRBJ2-3, with 13 positions matching TRBD2. The junction had 5 bases not matched to a gene; V was cut back by 6 bases and J by 5 bases. Germline CDR1 and CDR2: ENHRY and SYGVKD. The CDR3 is made up of 15 amino acids. The CDR3 loop reads CAIREGLAGRDTQYF. CDR3 nucleotides: TGTGCCATCAGGGAGGGACTAGCGGGACGAGATACGCAGTATTTT.

Many counts were recorded for this clonotype. An end of the junction differs from the germline gene, which may be a read error. The CDR3, as DNA: TGTGCCAGCAGTTTGGCTAGCGGAAGCACAGATACGCAGTATTTT. Translated: CASSLASGSTDTQYF. V gene TRBV5-1 combines with J gene TRBJ2-3, with TRBD2 identical over 7 bases. Germline V gives CDR1 SGHRS, CDR2 YFSETQ. This CDR3 is 15 amino acids long.